Following are 4 T cell receptor beta chains from one sample sequenced in a study of blood T cell repertoires in COVID-19. Profiled with immunoSEQ multiplex PCR; TCRdb holds only in-frame clones, not every one. Altogether about 130,000 clones are present, over 75% being singletons, with the ten largest covering roughly 27%. Sequenced sample: peripheral blood. The receptor set was obtained from a woman at least 80 years old with acute or convalescent COVID-19.

This sequence joins TRBV20-1 and TRBJ1-2; 8 bases match TRBD1. This CDR3 spans 11 amino acids. From germline, CDR1 is DFQATT and CDR2 SNEGSKA (reference sequence). J was trimmed by 8 bases and V by 8 bases; bases with no gene match: 7. The CDR3 protein is CSLTGGGGYTF. In nucleotides, the CDR3 is TGCAGTCTTACAGGGGGAGGAGGCTACACCTTC.

The V gene is TRBV20-1, the J gene TRBJ1-2; possibly TRBD1 for D (5 bases). Germline V gene sequence: CDR1 DFQATT, CDR2 SNEGSKA (reference sequence). The CDR3 loop spans 11 amino acids. The CDR3 nucleotides are TGCAGGGAGGGGACGGACTATGGCTACACCTTC. Translating it yields CREGTDYGYTF.

The V and J genes are TRBV21-1 and TRBJ1-5. TRBV21-1 is a documented pseudogene. The CDR3 is 17 amino acids. CDR3 residues: CASSKGQEESSNQPQHF. As DNA, the CDR3 is TGTGCCAGCAGCAAAGGGCAGGAGGAAAGCAGCAATCAGCCCCAGCATTTT.

The chain employs TRBV6-5 and TRBJ2-2; D perhaps matches TRBD2 (5 bases). The germline CDR1 and CDR2 sequences are MNHEY and SVGAGI. The V end was cut by 6 bases, the J end by 5 bases, with 13 bases between. CDR3 length: 14 amino acids. The CDR3 loop reads CASRSLLVTGELFF. In nucleotides, the CDR3 is TGTGCCAGCAGAAGTTTACTAGTAACCGGGGAGCTGTTTTTT.